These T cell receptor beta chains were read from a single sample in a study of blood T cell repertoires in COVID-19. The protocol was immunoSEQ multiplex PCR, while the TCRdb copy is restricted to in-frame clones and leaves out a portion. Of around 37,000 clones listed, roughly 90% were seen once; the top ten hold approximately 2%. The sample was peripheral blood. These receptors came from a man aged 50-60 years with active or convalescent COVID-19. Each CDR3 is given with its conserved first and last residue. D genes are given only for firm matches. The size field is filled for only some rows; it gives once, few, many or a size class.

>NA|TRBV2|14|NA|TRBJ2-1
CASRAGGSYNEQFF
TGTGCCTCACGAGCGGGCGGTTCCTACAATGAGCAGTTCTTC
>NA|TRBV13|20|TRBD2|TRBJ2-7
CASSFGPPLAGREWTYEQYF
TGTGCCAGCAGCTTTGGTCCACCTTTAGCGGGCCGGGAGTGGACCTACGAGCAGTACTTC
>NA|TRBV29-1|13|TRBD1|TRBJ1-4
CSVGGQDNEKLFF
TGCAGCGTTGGGGGACAGGATAATGAAAAACTGTTTTTT
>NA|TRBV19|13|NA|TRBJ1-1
CASSMYRNTEAFF
TGTGCCAGTAGTATGTACAGGAACACTGAAGCTTTCTTT
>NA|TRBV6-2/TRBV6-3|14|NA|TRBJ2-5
CASSYFQGWETQYF
TGTGCCAGCAGTTACTTTCAGGGTTGGGAGACCCAGTACTTC
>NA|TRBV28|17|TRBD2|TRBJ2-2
CASKPNLAGGVTGELFF
TGTGCCAGCAAGCCCAATCTAGCGGGAGGGGTCACCGGGGAGCTGTTTTTT
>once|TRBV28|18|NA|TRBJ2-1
CASSYRVPGTVFRNEQFF
TGTGCCAGCAGTTACCGCGTGCCCGGGACTGTCTTTAGAAATGAGCAGTTCTTC
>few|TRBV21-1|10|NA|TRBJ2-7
CASSTYEQYF
TGTGCCAGCAGCACTTACGAGCAGTACTTC
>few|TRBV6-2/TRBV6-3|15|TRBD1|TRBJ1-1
CASSYLSTGDTEAFF
TGTGCCAGCAGTTACTTATCGACAGGGGACACTGAAGCTTTCTTT
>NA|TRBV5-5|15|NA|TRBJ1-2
CASSFGARVDYGYTF
TGTGCCAGCAGCTTTGGCGCACGGGTGGACTATGGCTACACCTTC
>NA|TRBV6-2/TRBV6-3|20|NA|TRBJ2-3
CASSYEAAFRGEPSTDTQYF
TGTGCCAGCAGTTACGAGGCAGCCTTCCGCGGCGAGCCGAGCACAGATACGCAGTATTTT
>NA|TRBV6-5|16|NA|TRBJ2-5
CASSYGAGGAGETQYF
TGTGCCAGCAGTTACGGCGCTGGGGGGGCCGGGGAGACCCAGTACTTC
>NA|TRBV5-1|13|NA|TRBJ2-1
CASSLGTANEQFF
TGCGCCAGCAGCTTGGGGACAGCCAATGAGCAGTTCTTC
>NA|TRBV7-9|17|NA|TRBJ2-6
CASSVWTRGSGANVLTF
TGTGCCAGCAGCGTTTGGACCCGGGGTTCTGGGGCCAACGTCCTGACTTTC
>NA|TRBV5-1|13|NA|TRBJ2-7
CASSFGGVYEQYF
TGCGCCAGCAGCTTCGGAGGGGTATACGAGCAGTACTTC
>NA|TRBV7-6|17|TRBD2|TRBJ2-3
CASSSGLAGSETDTQYF
TGTGCCAGCAGCTCCGGACTAGCGGGATCGGAGACAGATACGCAGTATTTT
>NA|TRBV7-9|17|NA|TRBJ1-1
CASSYPRSGAWNTEAFF
TGTGCCAGCAGCTACCCCCGGTCAGGGGCGTGGAACACTGAAGCTTTCTTT
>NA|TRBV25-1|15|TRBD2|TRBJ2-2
CASGGAGEVTGELFF
TGTGCCAGCGGGGGAGCGGGAGAGGTAACCGGGGAGCTGTTTTTT
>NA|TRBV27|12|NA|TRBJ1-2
CASSTQGGGYTF
TGTGCCAGCAGTACGCAGGGTGGCGGCTACACCTTC
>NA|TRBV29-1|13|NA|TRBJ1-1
CSVSSGRATEAFF
TGCAGCGTTTCTTCCGGCAGGGCCACTGAAGCTTTCTTT
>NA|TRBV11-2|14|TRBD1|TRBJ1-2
CASSLAGTVYGYTF
TGTGCCAGCAGCTTAGCAGGGACAGTCTATGGCTACACCTTC
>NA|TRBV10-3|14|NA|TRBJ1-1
CAISESTVNTEAFF
TGTGCCATCAGTGAGTCGACAGTGAACACTGAAGCTTTCTTT
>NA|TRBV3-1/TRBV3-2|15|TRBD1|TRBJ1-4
CASIPGDRVNEKLFF
TGTGCCAGCATCCCAGGGGACAGGGTTAATGAAAAACTGTTTTTT
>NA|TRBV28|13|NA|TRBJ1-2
CASSLGRVYGYTF
TGTGCCAGCAGTTTAGGGAGGGTCTATGGCTACACCTTC
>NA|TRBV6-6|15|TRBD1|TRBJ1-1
CASRNPTGLNTEAFF
TGTGCCAGCAGGAACCCGACAGGGTTGAACACTGAAGCTTTCTTT
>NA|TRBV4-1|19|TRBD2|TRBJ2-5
CASSQTLTSGRYIPVTQYF
TGCGCCAGCAGCCAAACTTTGACTAGCGGGAGGTATATTCCAGTGACCCAGTACTTC
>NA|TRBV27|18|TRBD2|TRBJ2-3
CASRGLAGAPSSTDTQYF
TGTGCCAGCAGGGGACTAGCGGGAGCTCCTTCTAGCACAGATACGCAGTATTTT
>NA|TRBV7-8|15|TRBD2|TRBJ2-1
CASSTTSGVYNEQFF
TGTGCCAGCAGCACGACTAGCGGGGTTTACAATGAGCAGTTCTTC
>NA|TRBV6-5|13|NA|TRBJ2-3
CATRDIGTDTQYF
TGTGCCACCCGGGACATCGGGACAGATACGCAGTATTTT
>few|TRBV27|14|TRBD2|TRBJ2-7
CASSPRTRGYEQYF
TGTGCCAGCAGTCCGCGGACTAGGGGCTACGAGCAGTACTTC
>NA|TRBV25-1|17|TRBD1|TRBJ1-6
CASSESRTGDIDSPLHF
TGTGCCAGCAGTGAGTCGAGGACAGGGGACATTGATTCACCCCTCCACTTT
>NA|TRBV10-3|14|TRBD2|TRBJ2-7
CAIAREGWSYEQYF
TGTGCCATCGCTCGGGAGGGTTGGTCCTACGAGCAGTACTTC
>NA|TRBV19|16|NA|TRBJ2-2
CASSMFRGTDTGELFF
TGTGCCAGTAGTATGTTTCGGGGAACGGACACCGGGGAGCTGTTTTTT
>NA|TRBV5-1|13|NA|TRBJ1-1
CASTLGEHTEAFF
TGCGCCAGCACCTTGGGGGAGCACACTGAAGCTTTCTTT
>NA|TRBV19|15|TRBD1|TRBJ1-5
CASSFRQGRNQPQHF
TGTGCCAGTAGTTTCAGACAGGGGCGGAATCAGCCCCAGCATTTT
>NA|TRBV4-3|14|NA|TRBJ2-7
CASSQAQGIYEQYF
TGCGCCAGCAGCCAAGCTCAGGGTATCTACGAGCAGTACTTC
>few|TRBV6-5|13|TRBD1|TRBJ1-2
CASRTGTAYGYTF
TGTGCCAGCAGGACCGGGACAGCCTATGGCTACACCTTC
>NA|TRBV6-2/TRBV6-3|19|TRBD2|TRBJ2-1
CASSYSNRRRGGSVDEQFF
TGTGCCAGCAGTTACTCGAACCGCCGGCGGGGGGGTAGCGTGGATGAGCAGTTCTTC
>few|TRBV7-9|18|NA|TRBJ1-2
CASSLIRGGRGSDYGYTF
TGTGCCAGCAGCTTAATCCGCGGCGGGCGGGGGAGTGACTATGGCTACACCTTC
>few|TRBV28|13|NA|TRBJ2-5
CASSRTAQETQYF
TGTGCCAGCAGTAGGACAGCTCAAGAGACCCAGTACTTC
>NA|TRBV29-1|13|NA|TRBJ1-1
CSVERWVRTEAFF
TGCAGCGTTGAGAGGTGGGTTCGCACTGAAGCTTTCTTT
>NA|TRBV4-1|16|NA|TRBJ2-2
CASSQALNRFSGELFF
TGCGCCAGCAGCCAAGCCCTGAACAGGTTTAGCGGGGAGCTGTTTTTT
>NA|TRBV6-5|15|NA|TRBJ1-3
CASSYSPGAGNTIYF
TGTGCCAGCAGTTACTCGCCGGGGGCTGGAAACACCATATATTTT
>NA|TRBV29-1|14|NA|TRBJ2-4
CSVEDQGSKNIQYF
TGCAGCGTTGAAGATCAGGGATCCAAAAACATTCAGTACTTC
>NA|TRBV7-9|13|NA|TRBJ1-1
CASSLRMNTEAFF
TGTGCCAGCAGCTTGCGCATGAACACTGAAGCTTTCTTT
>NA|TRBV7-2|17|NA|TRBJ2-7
CASSTSRLSGRTYEQYF
TGTGCCAGCAGCACTAGTCGGCTTAGTGGGCGAACCTACGAGCAGTACTTC
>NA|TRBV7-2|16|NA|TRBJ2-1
CASSLMLAISYNEQFF
TGTGCCAGCAGCTTAATGCTAGCGATCTCCTACAATGAGCAGTTCTTC
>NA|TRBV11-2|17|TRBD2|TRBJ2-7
CASSLEIGSGRAYEQYF
TGTGCCAGCAGCTTAGAGATAGGTAGCGGGAGGGCCTACGAGCAGTACTTC
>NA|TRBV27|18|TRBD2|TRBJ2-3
CASTPIAGTSGFTDTQYF
TGTGCCAGCACCCCCATCGCGGGCACTAGCGGATTCACAGATACGCAGTATTTT
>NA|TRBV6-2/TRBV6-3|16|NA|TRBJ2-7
CASSYSDYWGPYEQYF
TGTGCCAGCAGTTACTCGGACTACTGGGGCCCCTACGAGCAGTACTTC